This TCR beta chain was captured in a study of blood T cell repertoires in COVID-19. Study context: There were acute and convalescent COVID-19 samples, and they came from the United States, Italy and Spain.

Assay: immunoSEQ multiplex PCR; the TCRdb copy retains only in-frame clones and omits some. The table has 100,000 to 150,000 clones, approximately 90% seen once; the top ten hold roughly a sixth. This receptor was obtained from a man aged 45 to 65 with active or convalescent COVID-19. What was sequenced was peripheral blood.

The CDR3 is CASSLLGTDYGYTF. The CDR3 DNA reads as TGTGCCAGCAGCTTATTGGGGACAGACTATGGCTACACCTTC. The rearrangement links TRBV5-4 to TRBJ1-2; the match to TRBD1 covers 7 bases. The CDR3 sequence is 14 residues long. The trim removed 2 bases at V and 3 bases at J, leaving 4 bases unmatched. The germline V gene has CDR1 SGHNT and CDR2 YYREEE (reference sequence).